This passage covers 16 T cell receptor beta chains from one sample sequenced in a study of shared clonotypes between healthy human individuals. Sequencing was performed with immunoSEQ multiplex PCR; in TCRdb, only in-frame clones are kept and a portion is missing. The repertoire holds under 2.5 million clones, with 85% to 95% as singletons. Sequences were obtained from naive CD4+ T cells from PBMCs. Subset reported: CD45RA+ positively selected. The receptors shown here come from a man between 18 and 35 years old in good health. Some clones in this sample may be carry-over from other donors' samples.

The rearrangement joins TRBV28 to TRBJ2-7; D not resolved. The germline V gene encodes CDR1 MDHEN and CDR2 SYDVKM. The CDR3 runs to 14 residues. V lost 5 bases, J lost 3 bases, and 14 bases lay in between. CDR3 amino acids: CASSPLPDYYEQYF. CDR3 sequence (DNA): TGTGCCAGCAGTCCCCTTCCAGATTACTACGAGCAGTACTTC.

The chain has TRBV10-1 and TRBJ2-3, with 16 bases fitting TRBD2. The junction had 17 bases not matched to a gene; V was cut back by 6 bases and J by 5 bases. This CDR3 is 20 amino acids long. Germline loops: CDR1 WNHNN, CDR2 SYGVQD (reference sequence). CDR3 coding DNA: TGCGCCAGCAGCCCTTTTGGGACTAGCGGGAGGGCCAGGTCCCTAGATACGCAGTATTTT. Its protein is CASSPFGTSGRARSLDTQYF.

This chain joins TRBV29-1 and TRBJ2-2, with D perhaps given as TRBD1 or TRBD2 (5 bases each). This CDR3 region has 12 residues. Deletions cut 6 bases from V and 6 bases from J, with 11 bases between. Germline CDR1 is SQVTM and CDR2 is ANQGSEA. The CDR3 protein is CSVRPGPGELFF. In DNA, the CDR3 is TGCAGCGTGCGGCCGGGACCCGGGGAGCTGTTTTTT.

The chain carries TRBV9 and TRBJ2-2; 14 bases line up with TRBD2. V shed 7 bases and J 1 base; nucleotides not matched to a gene: 0. The CDR3 contains 15 residues. Germline loops: CDR1 SGDLS, CDR2 YYNGEE. The CDR3, as DNA: TGTGCCAGCGGACTAGCGGGAGGGAACACCGGGGAGCTGTTTTTT. Its protein product is CASGLAGGNTGELFF.

The chain links TRBV5-6 to TRBJ2-1; tentative D call: TRBD2 (7 bases). Germline-derived CDR1 and CDR2 are SGHDT and YYEEEE. The CDR3 contains 15 residues. Trimming left V 5 bases short and J 6 bases short, with 18 bases between. This CDR3 reads CASRGAGVSGNEQFF. CDR3 coding DNA: TGTGCCAGCAGGGGGGCGGGAGTCTCTGGCAATGAGCAGTTCTTC.

J is TRBJ1-6 and V is TRBV5-6; D unclear. Germline V gene data show CDR1 as SGHDT and CDR2 as YYEEEE. This CDR3 is 14 amino acids long. V lost 1 base, J lost 6 bases, and 8 bases lay in between. CDR3 coding DNA: TGTGCCAGCAGCTTGTCATGGGTTAATTCACCCCTCCACTTT. It specifies CASSLSWVNSPLHF.

The rearrangement links TRBV28 to TRBJ1-3, with a weak D call TRBD1 (5 bases). The CDR3 is made up of 16 amino acids. With 6 bases removed from V and 2 bases from J, the gap between germline ends came to 17 bases. In germline, CDR1 is MDHEN, CDR2 SYDVKM. The CDR3 region is CASSPGGEFTGNTIYF. In nucleotides, the CDR3 is TGTGCCAGCAGCCCGGGGGGGGAATTCACTGGAAACACCATATATTTT.

CDR3: CASSPMVRNQPQHF. In DNA form, the CDR3 reads TGTGCCAGCAGCCCTATGGTCAGAAATCAGCCCCAGCATTTT. The chain links TRBV2 to TRBJ1-5; D ambiguous. V was cut by 6 bases and J by 4 bases, with 13 bases left in between. Germline V gives CDR1 SNHLY, CDR2 FYNNEI. This CDR3 contains 14 residues.

The gene calls are TRBV5-1 and TRBJ2-5; D unclear. CDR1 and CDR2 from the germline V gene are SGHRS and YFSETQ. The CDR3 contains 14 residues. The ends were cut back, 0 bases at V and 5 bases at J, with 11 bases in the middle. The CDR3 reads CASSLVVALETQYF. As DNA, the CDR3 is TGCGCCAGCAGCTTGGTTGTGGCCTTGGAGACCCAGTACTTC.

The chain employs TRBV28 and TRBJ2-7; 10 bases agree with TRBD2. J was trimmed by 0 bases and V by 10 bases; bases with no gene match: 12. Germline V CDR1 and CDR2: MDHEN, SYDVKM. CDR3 length: 16 amino acids. CDR3 region: CATLAGFTTPSYEQYF. The DNA for the CDR3 is TGTGCCACACTAGCGGGATTCACTACCCCCTCCTACGAGCAGTACTTC.

Points on this clone: This CDR3 is also generated by other DNA sequences in the sample. The chain recombines TRBV5-1 with TRBJ1-4; D is uncertain. The CDR3 is 15 amino acids. Deletions cut 1 base from V and 0 bases from J, with 7 bases between. The germline gives CDR1 SGHRS, CDR2 YFSETQ. CDR3 DNA sequence: TGCGCCAGCAGCTTGACGGGAGCAACTAATGAAAAACTGTTTTTT. This sequence encodes CASSLTGATNEKLFF.

CDR3 nucleotides: TGTGCCAGCAGCTTAGGATGGGGGTCCAATCAGCCCCAGCATTTT. Its protein is CASSLGWGSNQPQHF. This rearrangement joins TRBV7-6 to TRBJ1-5, with a possible D match to TRBD1 (5 bases). The germline V gene has CDR1 SGHVS and CDR2 FNYEAQ. V lost 1 base to trimming and J lost 3 bases, with 10 bases between them. The CDR3 is 15 residues long.

Worth noting for this clone: Other DNA sequences in the sample encode the same CDR3. The V and J genes are TRBV7-3 and TRBJ1-2; 9 bases align to TRBD1. J was trimmed by 5 bases and V by 4 bases; bases with no gene match: 2. From germline, CDR1 is SGHTA and CDR2 FQGTGA. This CDR3 is built from 13 residues. CDR3 in DNA: TGTGCCAGCAGCTCGACAGGGGGTTATGGCTACACCTTC. As protein: CASSSTGGYGYTF.

The chain employs TRBV5-1 and TRBJ2-1; 11 bases fit TRBD2. The CDR3 totals 15 residues. With V trimmed by 2 bases and J by 8 bases, 6 bases remained unmatched. The germline V gene encodes CDR1 SGHRS and CDR2 YFSETQ. The DNA for the CDR3 is TGCGCCAGCAGCTTTGGACTAGCGGGTAGCGATGAGCAGTTCTTC. It specifies CASSFGLAGSDEQFF. The full variable domain, rest sourced from reference TRBV5-1 and TRBJ2-1, is KAGVTQTPRYLIKTRGQQVTLSCSPISGHRSVSWYQQTPGQGLQFLFEYFSETQRNKGNFPGRFSGRQFSNSRSEMNVSTLELGDSALYLCASSFGLAGSDEQFFGPGTRLTVL.

The chain carries TRBV28 and TRBJ1-1; D is undetermined. This CDR3 region has 13 residues. Germline CDR1 and CDR2: MDHEN and SYDVKM. V dropped 6 bases and J dropped 8 bases, with 16 bases sitting between them. CDR3 sequence: CASSLYGTGEAFF. The CDR3 coding sequence is TGTGCCAGCAGCCTCTACGGAACCGGGGAAGCTTTCTTT.

The rearrangement joins TRBV2 to TRBJ2-3; TRBD2 matches at 11 bases. The V gene's germline CDR1 is SNHLY and CDR2 FYNNEI. This CDR3 contains 16 residues. Trimming took 7 bases from V and 0 from J; bases not matched to a gene: 6. CDR3 region: CASTSTSGISTDTQYF. CDR3 DNA: TGTGCCAGCACATCGACTAGCGGGATTAGCACAGATACGCAGTATTTT. The full variable domain, in which reference TRBV2 and TRBJ2-3 provide the parts outside the CDR3, is EPEVTQTPSHQVTQMGQEVILRCVPISNHLYFYWYRQILGQKVEFLVSFYNNEISEKSEIFDDQFSVERPDGSNFTLKIRSTKLEDSAMYFCASTSTSGISTDTQYFGPGTRLTVL.